These 14 T cell receptor beta chains share one sample of origin, sequenced in a study of cytomegalovirus exposure and HLA in healthy donors (dated by TCRdb to about 2017). The protocol used for the library was the immunoSEQ multiplex PCR assay. For the multiplex PCR, a mixture combining 60 forward primers for TCR Vbeta segments and 13 reverse primers for TCR Jbeta segments was used. Not all clones reach the TCRdb copy of this immuneACCESS table, which keeps in-frame sequences only. Checked studies attribute under half of the gap to unresolved V genes and leave the rest unexplained. The sample table holds hundreds of thousands of clones, of which about 90% were seen once. The ten largest make up roughly 2% of the sample. The specimen was PBMCs. These TCRs come from a woman aged 18-30 years in good health and CMV-seronegative.

J is TRBJ2-1 and V is TRBV7-2; maybe TRBD2 (6 bases). The CDR3 has 15 amino acids. V lost 1 base, J lost 8 bases, and 15 bases lay in between. Germline values: CDR1 SGHTA, CDR2 FQGNSA. The CDR3 DNA sequence: TGTGCCAGCAGCTTAGGAGCCGGGGGTCACTATGAGCAGTTCTTC. Translating it yields CASSLGAGGHYEQFF.

The genes are TRBV19 and TRBJ2-1, with 9 bases matching TRBD1. V dropped 4 bases and J dropped 2; count of bases not matched to a gene: 9. The CDR3 runs to 17 residues. CDR1 and CDR2 (germline): LNHDA, SQIVND (reference sequence). CDR3 in amino acids: CASSNIPWTGAYNEQFF. The CDR3 region has the DNA TGTGCCAGTAGTAACATTCCCTGGACAGGGGCCTACAATGAGCAGTTCTTC.

The chain joins TRBV6-6 to TRBJ1-1; D remains unclear. The CDR3 length is 14 residues. V lost 7 bases, J lost 1 base, and 13 bases lay in between. Germline CDR1 is MNHNY and CDR2 is SVGAGI (reference sequence). CDR3 loop: CASTGFPGNTEAFF. The CDR3 DNA reads as TGTGCCAGCACCGGGTTTCCGGGGAACACTGAAGCTTTCTTT.

The chain uses TRBV6-5 and TRBJ2-7; D may be TRBD1 (6 bases). The CDR3 loop spans 14 amino acids. Germline V gene data show CDR1 as MNHEY and CDR2 as SVGAGI. Trimming took 0 bases from V and 3 from J, leaving 9 bases between them. The CDR3 nucleotides read TGTGCCAGCAGTTACTCGGGCAGGGGCTACGAGCAGTACTTC. As protein: CASSYSGRGYEQYF.

This chain joins TRBV15 and TRBJ1-2; 10 bases align to TRBD1. V shed 8 bases and J 5 bases; nucleotides not matched to a gene: 5. Germline V CDR1 and CDR2: LNHNV, YYDKDF (reference sequence). This CDR3 has 13 residues. CDR3 sequence: CATRMDRGYGYTF. The CDR3 DNA reads as TGTGCCACCCGGATGGACAGGGGGTATGGCTACACCTTC.

The chain employs TRBV25-1 and TRBJ1-1; TRBD1 is a possible D gene (5 bases). Looked up from germline, CDR1 is MGHDK and CDR2 is SYGVNS. The CDR3 length is 13 residues. V lost 3 bases to trimming and J lost 6 bases, with 11 bases between them. In nucleotides, the CDR3 is TGTGCCAGCAGTGACAGGGATGCGGCTGAAGCTTTCTTT. Its protein is CASSDRDAAEAFF.

The rearrangement uses TRBV10-2 and TRBJ2-7; tentatively, D is TRBD2 (6 bases). CDR3 length: 15 amino acids. Germline values: CDR1 WSHSY, CDR2 SAAADI. V lost 6 bases, J lost 0 bases, and 15 bases lay in between. The CDR3 is CASRWGEGGSYEQYF. The CDR3 nucleotides are TGCGCCAGCAGGTGGGGGGAAGGAGGCTCCTACGAGCAGTACTTC.

This chain joins TRBV21-1 and TRBJ1-3; TRBD1, the table's D call, lacks a check against the DNA. TRBV21-1 is a known pseudogene. The CDR3 has 17 amino acids. CDR3 protein: CASSPRNKGHSGNTIYF. The DNA for the CDR3 is TGTGCCAGCAGCCCCCGGAATAAGGGGCATTCTGGAAACACCATATATTTT.

The rearrangement links TRBV7-3 to TRBJ2-1, with 7 nucleotides matching TRBD2. V gave up 4 bases and J gave up 0 bases; unmatched junction bases: 6. The CDR3 contains 16 residues. Germline CDR1 is SGHTA and CDR2 is FQGTGA. The CDR3 spells CASSSQAGNSYNEQFF. The CDR3 DNA reads as TGTGCCAGCAGCTCCCAAGCGGGAAACTCCTACAATGAGCAGTTCTTC.

This clone was seen only once. The rearrangement uses TRBV29-1 and TRBJ1-2; D remains ambiguous. Germline V gene data show CDR1 as SQVTM and CDR2 as ANQGSEA. The CDR3 has 14 amino acids. V was clipped by 7 bases and J by 7 bases, with 22 bases between them. The CDR3 spells CSAEGWPERSGYTF. CDR3 in DNA: TGCAGCGCCGAGGGCTGGCCCGAGCGTAGTGGCTACACCTTC.

This chain links TRBV15 with TRBJ2-7, with 7 positions matching TRBD1. Germline V gene data show CDR1 as LNHNV and CDR2 as YYDKDF (reference sequence). V shed 2 bases, J shed 4 bases, and the junction held 11 bases outside the gene matches. This CDR3 has 16 amino acids. In DNA, the CDR3 is TGTGCCACCAGCAGACCACTCGAGACAGGGTATTACGAGCAGTACTTC. Residues: CATSRPLETGYYEQYF.

V gene TRBV7-3 combines with J gene TRBJ1-1; 7 bases agree with TRBD1. V lost 5 bases, J lost 4 bases, and 4 bases stayed unmatched. Per the germline V gene, CDR1 is SGHTA and CDR2 is FQGTGA. This CDR3 contains 13 residues. CDR3 loop: CASSLNRGTEAFF. CDR3 bases: TGTGCCAGCAGCCTCAACAGGGGCACTGAAGCTTTCTTT. The full variable domain, with the rest looked up from reference TRBV7-3 and TRBJ1-1, is GAGVSQTPSNKVTEKGKYVELRCDPISGHTALYWYRQSLGQGPEFLIYFQGTGAADDSGLPNDRFFAVRPEGSVSTLKIQRTERGDSAVYLCASSLNRGTEAFFGQGTRLTVV.

This chain links TRBV4-1 with TRBJ2-5; 9 bases map to TRBD2. CDR3 size: 17 residues. Losses at the gene ends were 4 bases for V and 1 base for J; bases not matched to a gene: 10. Germline V lookup: CDR1 MGHRA, CDR2 YSYEKL. The CDR3 is CASSPLGSGGTQETQYF. In DNA form, the CDR3 reads TGCGCCAGCAGCCCCCTGGGTAGCGGGGGAACCCAAGAGACCCAGTACTTC.

The chain joins TRBV19 to TRBJ1-5, with unresolved D. From germline, CDR1 is LNHDA and CDR2 SQIVND (reference sequence). This CDR3 spans 13 amino acids. The germline V and J ends were trimmed by 5 bases and 7 bases, with 12 bases remaining between them. CDR3 bases: TGTGCCAGTAGTTTCCAGGCCGACCAGCCCCAGCATTTT. Translating gives CASSFQADQPQHF.